These 21 T cell receptor beta chains were sequenced from one sample in a study of shared T cell receptors in the human thymus. Generated by immunoSEQ multiplex PCR, the TCRdb table keeps only in-frame clones and is missing some. The repertoire holds about 380,000 clones, with approximately 95% as singletons. Sequences were obtained from thymocytes. Receptors originate from a human donor.

V gene TRBV28 combines with J gene TRBJ2-1, with 10 bases that match TRBD2. J gave up 0 bases and V 7 bases, and 24 bases lay outside the gene matches. The CDR3 extends over 22 amino acids. CDR1 is MDHEN, CDR2 SYDVKM, per germline. The CDR3 loop reads CASMPLSTMGSSGGSSYNEQFF. The CDR3 region has the DNA TGTGCCAGCATGCCCTTGTCTACAATGGGGTCTAGCGGGGGAAGCTCCTACAATGAGCAGTTCTTC.

The J gene is TRBJ1-6, the V gene TRBV2; D call uncertain. The V gene's germline CDR1 is SNHLY and CDR2 FYNNEI. This CDR3 is 15 amino acids long. The germline V and J ends were trimmed by 8 bases and 6 bases, with 17 bases remaining between them. The CDR3: CASSVEGSINSPLHF. The CDR3 bases are TGTGCCAGCTCCGTTGAGGGCAGTATTAATTCACCCCTCCACTTT.

The chain links TRBV2 to TRBJ2-4; D gene unclear. Trimming took 5 bases from V and 0 from J, leaving 11 bases between them. The CDR3 length is 15 residues. The germline gives CDR1 SNHLY, CDR2 FYNNEI. The CDR3: CASSPTVPAKNIQYF. The DNA of the CDR3 is TGTGCCAGCAGTCCGACCGTCCCAGCCAAAAACATTCAGTACTTC.

This chain connects TRBV28 to TRBJ1-5; perhaps TRBD1 as D (5 bases). CDR1 and CDR2 from the germline V gene are MDHEN and SYDVKM. CDR3 length equals 15 residues. The V end was cut by 6 bases, the J end by 2 bases, with 14 bases between. CDR3: CASSPAGGGNQPQHF. In DNA, the CDR3 is TGTGCCAGCAGCCCCGCCGGGGGAGGCAATCAGCCCCAGCATTTT.

The V call is TRBV11-1, the J call TRBJ2-7; 7 nucleotides align to TRBD1. This CDR3 comprises 16 residues. Germline CDR1 is SGHAT and CDR2 is FQDESV (reference sequence). The trim removed 4 bases at V and 0 bases at J, leaving 9 bases unmatched. The CDR3 coding sequence is TGTGCCAGCAGCTACAGGGGCAGCAACACCTCCTACGAGCAGTACTTC. Translation gives CASSYRGSNTSYEQYF.

The V call is TRBV15, the J call TRBJ1-1; no clear D. V lost 1 base and J 2 bases, leaving 8 bases between the germline ends. Per germline, CDR1 LNHNV and CDR2 YYDKDF (reference sequence). The CDR3 length is 14 residues. In DNA, the CDR3 is TGTGCCACCAGCAGAGGAACATCCAACACTGAAGCTTTCTTT. This gives the protein CATSRGTSNTEAFF.

This rearrangement joins TRBV2 to TRBJ2-2; possibly TRBD1 for D (6 bases). CDR3 length equals 14 residues. Trimming took off 8 bases at V and 0 bases at J, with 10 bases between the two ends. Germline loops: CDR1 SNHLY, CDR2 FYNNEI. CDR3 sequence: CASLDSPNTGELFF. CDR3 sequence (DNA): TGTGCCAGCTTGGACAGCCCGAACACCGGGGAGCTGTTTTTT.

J is TRBJ2-7 and V is TRBV19, with 10 positions matching TRBD2. The germline V gene encodes CDR1 LNHDA and CDR2 SQIVND (reference sequence). V shed 8 bases, J shed 0 bases, and the junction held 13 bases outside the gene matches. CDR3 length: 17 residues. The CDR3 reads CASANGTSARSSYEQYF. The CDR3 DNA is TGTGCCAGTGCAAATGGGACTAGCGCTCGGAGCTCCTACGAGCAGTACTTC.

The V call is TRBV5-6, the J call TRBJ2-5, with TRBD1 matching over 9 bases. Trimming removed 0 bases from V and 2 bases from J; junction bases left unmatched: 8. This CDR3 is 17 amino acids long. Germline V gene sequence: CDR1 SGHDT, CDR2 YYEEEE. Here the CDR3 reads CASSLGTGVQLQETQYF. The CDR3, as DNA: TGTGCCAGCAGCTTGGGGACAGGGGTACAACTACAAGAGACCCAGTACTTC.

The chain employs TRBV7-8 and TRBJ2-3, with D possibly being TRBD2 (5 bases). The germline V and J ends were trimmed by 4 bases and 0 bases, with 11 bases remaining between them. The CDR3 has 15 amino acids. The germline V gene has CDR1 SGHVS and CDR2 FQNEAQ. Here the CDR3 reads CASSSWTVSTDTQYF. The CDR3 DNA is TGTGCCAGCAGCTCCTGGACTGTAAGCACAGATACGCAGTATTTT.

V is TRBV6-1 and J is TRBJ2-7; 9 nucleotides align to TRBD1. The J call may be incorrect, as the DNA end agrees better with TRBJ2-5. The germline CDR1 and CDR2 sequences are MNHNS and SASEGT. This CDR3 has 15 residues. The CDR3 nucleotides read TGTGCCAGCAGGGAGACAGGGGGATTCGAGGAGACCCAGTACTTC. Translating it yields CASRETGGFEETQYF.

The chain links TRBV30 to TRBJ1-6; 9 nucleotides match TRBD1. Germline V gene lookup returns CDR1 GTSNPN and CDR2 SVGIG (reference sequence). The CDR3 contains 15 residues. The J segment lost 10 bases and the V segment lost 2 bases, leaving 9 bases of the junction unmatched. Here the CDR3 DNA reads TGTGCCTGGAGTTCGCCGGGACAGGGTCTATCACCCCTCCACTTT. Translating it yields CAWSSPGQGLSPLHF. The whole variable domain, filled in from reference TRBV30 and TRBJ1-6, reads SQTIHQWPATLVQPVGSPLSLECTVEGTSNPNLYWYRQAAGRGLQLLFYSVGIGQISSEVPQNLSASRPQDRQFILSSKKLLLSDSGFYLCAWSSPGQGLSPLHFGNGTRLTVT.

The genes are TRBV10-2 and TRBJ1-1; D remains ambiguous. CDR3 length equals 13 residues. In germline, CDR1 is WSHSY, CDR2 SAAADI. The V end was cut by 2 bases, the J end by 2 bases, with 6 bases between. The DNA for the CDR3 is TGCGCCAGCAGTGAGACAACAAACACTGAAGCTTTCTTT. Translation: CASSETTNTEAFF.

The gene calls are TRBV30 and TRBJ1-4; possibly TRBD1 for D (6 bases). V dropped 7 bases and J dropped 0 bases, with 21 bases sitting between them. Per germline, CDR1 GTSNPN and CDR2 SVGIG (reference sequence). CDR3 size: 17 residues. CDR3 nucleotides: TGTGCCTTGATGGTACTGATGACAGGCCCAACTAATGAAAAACTGTTTTTT. It is translated as CALMVLMTGPTNEKLFF.

The rearrangement links TRBV7-3 to TRBJ2-1, with D possibly being TRBD1 or TRBD2 (7 bases each). The CDR3 runs to 17 residues. Germline V gene sequence: CDR1 SGHTA, CDR2 FQGTGA. Trimming cost V 2 bases and J 7 bases, with 21 bases left between them. The chain's CDR3 is CASSLRGSGTARNEQFF. CDR3 nucleotides: TGTGCCAGCAGCTTACGGGGGAGCGGGACAGCTCGGAATGAGCAGTTCTTC.

The V and J genes are TRBV5-8 and TRBJ2-7, with D tentatively TRBD2 (6 bases). Germline V gene sequence: CDR1 SGHTS, CDR2 YDEGEE. Trimming removed 4 bases at V and 5 bases at J, with 16 bases between. This CDR3 is 14 amino acids long. In DNA form, the CDR3 reads TGTGCCAGCAGCCGCCGGGACTGGGTGAACGAGCAGTACTTC. Its translation: CASSRRDWVNEQYF.

The chain uses TRBV14 and TRBJ2-1; D is uncertain. The CDR3 extends over 16 amino acids. Trimming cost V 0 bases and J 6 bases, with 15 bases left between them. Germline V lookup: CDR1 SGHDN, CDR2 FVKESK. CDR3 coding DNA: TGTGCCAGCAGCCAAGATAACCACACCTGGAGCAATGAGCAGTTCTTC. Translated, it gives CASSQDNHTWSNEQFF.

J is TRBJ2-1 and V is TRBV4-3, with D unresolved. V was pared by 5 bases and J by 7 bases, with 18 bases between. Germline lookup yields CDR1 LGHNA and CDR2 YSLEER. This CDR3 is built from 15 residues. CDR3 residues: CASSEGRKPMNEQFF. The CDR3 DNA reads TGCGCCAGCAGCGAAGGCAGAAAGCCCATGAATGAGCAGTTCTTC.

This chain uses TRBV19 with TRBJ1-5, with TRBD1 matching over 8 bases. This CDR3 contains 16 residues. After removal of 0 bases from V and 6 bases from J, the junction contained 7 bases not matched to a gene. Germline CDR1 is LNHDA and CDR2 is SQIVND (reference sequence). Here the CDR3 reads CASSIDPRDRGQPQHF. CDR3 in DNA: TGTGCCAGTAGTATAGATCCCCGAGACAGGGGTCAGCCCCAGCATTTT.

The rearrangement links TRBV18 to TRBJ2-2, with 9 bases matching TRBD1. CDR3 length: 15 residues. V was pared by 3 bases and J by 8 bases, with 7 bases of the junction left unmatched. CDR1 and CDR2 (germline): KGHSH, LQKENI. The CDR3 loop reads CASSPIRDRDGELFF. The CDR3 DNA follows: TGTGCCAGCTCACCTATCCGGGACAGGGATGGGGAGCTGTTTTTT.

The V and J genes are TRBV18 and TRBJ2-7; D not certain. This CDR3 contains 15 residues. V dropped 3 bases and J dropped 2 bases, with 14 bases sitting between them. Germline V gives CDR1 KGHSH, CDR2 LQKENI. The CDR3 bases are TGTGCCAGCTCACCCGTGAGTAGTATGCCCTACGAGCAGTACTTC. This sequence encodes CASSPVSSMPYEQYF. The full variable domain, in which reference TRBV18 and TRBJ2-7 provide the parts outside the CDR3, is NAGVMQNPRHLVRRRGQEARLRCSPMKGHSHVYWYRQLPEEGLKFMVYLQKENIIDESGMPKERFSAEFPKEGPSILRIQQVVRGDSAAYFCASSPVSSMPYEQYFGPGTRLTVT.